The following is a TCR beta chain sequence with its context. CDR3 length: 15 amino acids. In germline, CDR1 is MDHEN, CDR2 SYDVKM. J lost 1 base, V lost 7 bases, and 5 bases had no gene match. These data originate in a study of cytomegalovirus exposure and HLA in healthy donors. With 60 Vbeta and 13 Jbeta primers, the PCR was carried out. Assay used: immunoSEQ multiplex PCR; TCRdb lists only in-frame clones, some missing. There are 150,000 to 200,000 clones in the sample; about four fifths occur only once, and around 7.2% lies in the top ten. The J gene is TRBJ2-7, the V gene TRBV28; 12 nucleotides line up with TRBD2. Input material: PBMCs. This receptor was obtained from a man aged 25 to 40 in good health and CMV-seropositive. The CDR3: CASTPTSGGSYEQYF. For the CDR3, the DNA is TGTGCCAGCACCCCGACTAGCGGGGGATCCTACGAGCAGTACTTC.